The next 14 T cell receptor beta chains were all read from a single sample in a study of blood T cell repertoires in COVID-19. Sequencing used immunoSEQ multiplex PCR; TCRdb keeps in-frame clones, though not all of them. Among 35,000 to 45,000 clones listed, 65% to 90% were seen once. The material sequenced was peripheral blood. These receptors all come from a human donor in a cohort sampled during active COVID-19.

J is TRBJ2-2 and V is TRBV3-1 (or the pseudogene TRBV3-2); TRBD2 agrees at 14 bases. The CDR3 totals 17 residues. CDR1 LGHDT and CDR2 YNNKEL come from the germline V gene (reference sequence). The V segment lost 5 bases and the J segment 5 bases; nucleotides outside the gene matches: 7. The CDR3 region is CASSKTSGGARTGELFF. CDR3 nucleotide sequence: TGTGCCAGCAGCAAGACTAGCGGGGGGGCCCGTACCGGGGAGCTGTTTTTT.

The genes are TRBV27 and TRBJ1-5; perhaps TRBD1 as D (6 bases). CDR1 is MNHEY, CDR2 SMNVEV, per germline (reference sequence). CDR3 size: 16 residues. Trimming removed 0 bases from V and 3 bases from J, with 12 bases in between. The chain's CDR3 is CASSLSYRVTNQPQHF. The CDR3 DNA is TGTGCCAGCAGTTTATCGTACAGGGTGACCAATCAGCCCCAGCATTTT.

The chain carries TRBV6-5 and TRBJ2-2; maybe TRBD2 (6 bases). The length of the CDR3 is 16 residues. CDR1 and CDR2 (germline): MNHEY, SVGAGI. Trimming stripped 2 bases from V and 2 bases from J, with 12 bases between. This CDR3 is CASSYSTGVNTGELFF. The CDR3 DNA follows: TGTGCCAGCAGTTACAGTACGGGGGTCAACACCGGGGAGCTGTTTTTT.

The chain joins TRBV27 to TRBJ2-1, with D maybe TRBD1 (5 bases). Deletions cut 3 bases from V and 10 bases from J, with 16 bases between. The CDR3 spans 14 residues. Germline CDR1 reads MNHEY; CDR2 reads SMNVEV (reference sequence). The CDR3 nucleotides read TGTGCCAGCAGTTTCGAAGTGGGGCCCGGCGAGCAGTTCTTC. Amino acid sequence: CASSFEVGPGEQFF.

This clone was recorded a few times. The V gene is TRBV15, the J gene TRBJ2-7, with 7 bases lining up with TRBD1. This CDR3 has 15 residues. Trimming at V came to 2 bases and at J to 2 bases, leaving 6 bases not matched to a gene. Germline CDR1 LNHNV, CDR2 YYDKDF (reference sequence). The CDR3 protein is CATSRKGQGAYEQYF. The CDR3 nucleotides read TGTGCCACCAGCAGAAAAGGGCAGGGGGCCTACGAGCAGTACTTC.

The chain carries TRBV7-9 and TRBJ1-4; D possibly corresponds to TRBD1 (5 bases). The germline V gene encodes CDR1 SEHNR and CDR2 FQNEAQ (reference sequence). The CDR3 length is 13 residues. V was shortened by 4 bases and J by 6 bases, with 9 bases between the two germline ends. The DNA for the CDR3 is TGTGCCAGCAGCTCGCAGGGTTATGAAAAACTGTTTTTT. This encodes CASSSQGYEKLFF.

The chain links TRBV10-3 to TRBJ1-1, with D perhaps TRBD1 (5 bases). Germline CDR1 is ENHRY and CDR2 is SYGVKD. V gave up 4 bases and J gave up 1 base, with 19 bases separating them. The CDR3 loop spans 17 amino acids. The DNA of the CDR3 is TGTGCCATCAGTGGTGGGAGGGACGGTACGGGGAACACTGAAGCTTTCTTT. This gives the protein CAISGGRDGTGNTEAFF.

This chain connects TRBV11-3 to TRBJ2-1, with TRBD1 as a possible D gene (6 bases). The germline V and J ends were trimmed by 0 bases and 5 bases, with 20 bases remaining between them. The germline CDR1 and CDR2 sequences are SGHNT and YENEEA. CDR3 size: 18 residues. The CDR3 region has the DNA TGTGCCAGCAGCTTAGACCGCCGACAGGAATTGGTCCACAATGAGCAGTTCTTC. Encoded protein: CASSLDRRQELVHNEQFF.

This sequence joins TRBV25-1 and TRBJ1-1, with D perhaps matching TRBD1 (5 bases). Trimming cost V 3 bases and J 6 bases, with 11 bases left between them. CDR1 MGHDK and CDR2 SYGVNS come from the germline V gene. CDR3 length: 13 amino acids. The CDR3 protein is CASSDGGAAEAFF. Here the CDR3 DNA reads TGTGCCAGCAGTGATGGTGGGGCCGCTGAAGCTTTCTTT.

This chain links TRBV5-4 with TRBJ1-3; TRBD1 agrees at 10 bases. Per the germline V gene, CDR1 is SGHNT and CDR2 is YYREEE (reference sequence). This CDR3 is 13 amino acids long. The V segment lost 4 bases and the J segment 8 bases; nucleotides outside the gene matches: 3. The CDR3 sequence: CASSLTGGDTIYF. CDR3 nucleotides: TGTGCCAGCAGCCTGACAGGGGGCGACACCATATATTTT.

The CDR3, as DNA: TGCAGCGTAGAAAGGACAGTCTATGGCTACACCTTC. Its protein is CSVERTVYGYTF. V usage is TRBV29-1 and J usage is TRBJ1-2; a weak D match, TRBD1 (6 bases). The CDR3 spans 12 residues. Germline CDR1 is SQVTM and CDR2 is ANQGSEA. V gave up 6 bases and J gave up 4 bases, with 12 bases separating them.

A single count supports this clone. The CDR3: CAWSGQGSSPLHF. The CDR3 DNA reads as TGTGCCTGGAGCGGTCAGGGAAGTTCACCCCTCCACTTT. The chain couples TRBV30 to TRBJ1-6, with D perhaps TRBD1 (5 bases). Looked up from germline, CDR1 is GTSNPN and CDR2 is SVGIG (reference sequence). This CDR3 has 13 amino acids. V gave up 3 bases and J gave up 9 bases, with 12 bases separating them.

This clone was observed a handful of times. The rearrangement links TRBV9 to TRBJ1-2, with 7 positions matching TRBD1. Unmatched junction bases numbered 9, after V lost 0 bases and J lost 7 bases. The CDR3 has 15 amino acids. The germline V gene has CDR1 SGDLS and CDR2 YYNGEE. The CDR3 is CASSVEAGGEGGYTF. CDR3 nucleotide sequence: TGTGCCAGCAGCGTAGAGGCAGGGGGAGAGGGTGGCTACACCTTC.

The chain combines TRBV5-1 with TRBJ2-3; D remains ambiguous. Per the germline V gene, CDR1 is SGHRS and CDR2 is YFSETQ. The V and J ends lost 2 bases and 1 base respectively, with 11 bases between them. This CDR3 is built from 15 residues. CDR3 loop: CASSFSGDRTDTQYF. Here the CDR3 DNA reads TGCGCCAGCAGCTTCTCTGGAGATCGCACAGATACGCAGTATTTT.